Below, one T cell receptor (beta chain) is given with its context. The antigen remains undetermined. Trimming took 0 bases from V and 0 from J, leaving 9 bases between them. The CDR3 has 16 amino acids. Germline V gives CDR1 SGHRS, CDR2 YFSETQ. Time point reported: neoterminal ileum biopsy at postoperative endoscopy, about 6 months after surgery. Each sample's TCRB immunosequencing used around 510 nanograms of biopsy DNA. Data came from immunoSEQ multiplex PCR; TCRdb stores just in-frame clones and leaves some out. The profile shows about 62,000 clones, approximately 91% of them singletons. These data come from a study of T cell repertoires in ileal Crohn's disease. Study results and limitations: The median delay to postoperative endoscopy was about 7 months.

Input material: ileal tissue. The receptor's source is an adult with Crohn's disease. The rearrangement links TRBV5-1 to TRBJ1-4; unclear D gene. CDR3 in DNA: TGCGCCAGCAGCTTGGGCCTGGCCGCAACTAATGAAAAACTGTTTTTT. It translates to CASSLGLAATNEKLFF.